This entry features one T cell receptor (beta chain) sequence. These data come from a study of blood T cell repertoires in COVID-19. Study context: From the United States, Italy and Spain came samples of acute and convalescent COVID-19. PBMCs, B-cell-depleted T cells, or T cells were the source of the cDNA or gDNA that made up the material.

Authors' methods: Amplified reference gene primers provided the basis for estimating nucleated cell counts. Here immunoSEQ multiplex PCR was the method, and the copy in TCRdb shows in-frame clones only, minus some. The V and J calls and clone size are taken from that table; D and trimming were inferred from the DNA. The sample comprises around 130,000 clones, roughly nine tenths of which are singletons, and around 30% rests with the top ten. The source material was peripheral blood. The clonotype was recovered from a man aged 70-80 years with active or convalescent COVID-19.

The CDR3 loop is CASLETGLIQPQHF. CDR3 nucleotide sequence: TGTGCCAGCTTAGAGACAGGTCTGATTCAGCCCCAGCATTTT. The rearrangement joins TRBV6-5 to TRBJ1-5, with D maybe TRBD1 (6 bases). The CDR3 runs 14 residues. V lost 8 bases and J lost 6, with 17 bases in between. CDR1 and CDR2 from the germline V gene are MNHEY and SVGAGI.